This section outlines one T cell receptor (beta chain) sequence together with its context. It is unclear where the CDR3 begins or ends on the DNA, so no DNA is shown, and the CDR3 is as TCRdb lists it. The data are from a study of T-cell reconstitution after alpha-beta-depleted transplantation in children. Unique molecular identifiers were incorporated when the TCRbeta library was constructed. TCRdb re-called the PCR reads with MiXCR, one entry per CDR3 protein. The sample holds roughly 790,000 distinct CDR3 sequences, 15% to 20% seen once. Termini included, the CDR3 measures 18 amino acids. Sequences were derived from PBMCs, mostly from graft donor cells, sampled 360 days after TCRalphabeta/CD19-depleted stem cell transplant. This chain connects TRBV7-5 to TRBJ2-5; the table names TRBD1, a call not compared with the DNA. TRBV7-5 is a pseudogene segment. This clonotype was sampled from a male patient aged 10 to 17 who had a stem cell transplant for acute lymphoblastic leukemia, so the T cells may come from the graft donor. The CDR3 loop is CISVSEAPPHKMRETQYF.